One sample yielded the 3 T cell receptor beta chains listed below, sequenced in a study of PD-L1 blockade in urothelial cancer. Using immunoSEQ multiplex PCR, the repertoire was profiled, and TCRdb retains in-frame clones only, with some absent. The sample lists around 100,000 clones, over 75% occurring once. This specimen was PBMCs, taken around atezolizumab (anti-PD-L1) treatment. The receptors stem from a man aged 50 to 60 with urothelial cancer.

The genes are TRBV5-1 and TRBJ2-3; 7 bases are a match to TRBD1. The CDR3 has 17 residues. CDR1 and CDR2 from the germline V gene are SGHRS and YFSETQ. V was pared by 4 bases and J by 0 bases, with 11 bases of the junction left unmatched. CDR3 loop: CASSPIKGARSTDTQYF. Written as DNA, the CDR3 is TGCGCCAGCAGCCCGATCAAGGGGGCGAGGAGCACAGATACGCAGTATTTT. Variable domain in full (rest from reference TRBV5-1 and TRBJ2-3): KAGVTQTPRYLIKTRGQQVTLSCSPISGHRSVSWYQQTPGQGLQFLFEYFSETQRNKGNFPGRFSGRQFSNSRSEMNVSTLELGDSALYLCASSPIKGARSTDTQYFGPGTRLTVL.

The chain combines TRBV12-2 with TRBJ2-6; the table assigns TRBD1, which was not confirmed against the DNA. TRBV12-2 is designated a pseudogene. This CDR3 spans 21 amino acids. CDR3 in DNA: TGTGCAAGTCGCCCAAATCCTCAACGGGACAGAAGAGACTCTGGGGCCAACGTCCTGACTTTC. It translates to CASRPNPQRDRRDSGANVLTF.

The V gene is TRBV5-4, the J gene TRBJ2-7, with 9 nucleotides matching TRBD2. The CDR3 has 15 residues. Germline CDR1 reads SGHNT; CDR2 reads YYREEE (reference sequence). The junction had 9 bases not matched to a gene; V was cut back by 4 bases and J by 4 bases. The DNA of the CDR3 is TGTGCCAGCAGCGCTCTAGCGGGATCGACGTACGAGCAGTACTTC. Protein product: CASSALAGSTYEQYF.